This T cell receptor beta chain originates from a study of vaccination effects on CD4 cells after COVID-19. Isolating CD4+ T cells followed about 10 days of culture. Participants were given two doses of BNT162b2 or mRNA-1273 vaccine. Libraries were prepared by immunoSEQ multiplex PCR; TCRdb keeps only in-frame clonotypes and omits some of them. This table holds tens of thousands of clones, around 73% found once. The CDR3 has 15 amino acids. Trimming pared 2 bases from V and 10 bases from J, leaving 15 bases between. The germline gives CDR1 SGHDN, CDR2 FVKESK. This clone turned up a few times. Its specificity is unknown.

The chain joins TRBV14 to TRBJ1-6; D is unresolved. This TCR was recovered from a human donor who received a COVID-19 vaccine. This sample comprised CD4+ T cells from PBMCs cultured without peptide, obtained after COVID-19 vaccination. CDR3 bases: TGTGCCAGCAGCCAAATAATCTCCGGGGTGTCACCCCTCCACTTT. This translates into CASSQIISGVSPLHF.